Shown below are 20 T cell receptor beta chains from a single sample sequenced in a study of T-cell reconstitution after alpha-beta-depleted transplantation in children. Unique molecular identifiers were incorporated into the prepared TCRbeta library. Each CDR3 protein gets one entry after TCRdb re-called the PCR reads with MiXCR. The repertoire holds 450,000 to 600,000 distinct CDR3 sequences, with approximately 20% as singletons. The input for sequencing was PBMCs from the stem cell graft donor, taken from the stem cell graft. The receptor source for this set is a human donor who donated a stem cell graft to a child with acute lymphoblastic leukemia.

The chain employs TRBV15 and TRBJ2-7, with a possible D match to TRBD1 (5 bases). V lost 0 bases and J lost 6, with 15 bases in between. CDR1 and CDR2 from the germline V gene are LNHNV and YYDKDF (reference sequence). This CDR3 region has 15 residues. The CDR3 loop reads CATSRDRDSFREQYF. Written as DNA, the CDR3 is TGTGCCACCAGCAGAGATCGAGACAGCTTCCGCGAGCAGTACTTC.

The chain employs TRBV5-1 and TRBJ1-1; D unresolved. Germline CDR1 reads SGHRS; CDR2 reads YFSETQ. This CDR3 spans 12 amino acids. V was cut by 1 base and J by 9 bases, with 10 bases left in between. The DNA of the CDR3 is TGCGCCAGCAGCTTGAGTGAAGGAAAAGCTTTCTTT. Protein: CASSLSEGKAFF.

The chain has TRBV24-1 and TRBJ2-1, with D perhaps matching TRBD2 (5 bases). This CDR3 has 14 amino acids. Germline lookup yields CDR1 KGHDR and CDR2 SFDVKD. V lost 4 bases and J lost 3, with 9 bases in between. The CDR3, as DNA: TGTGCCACCAGTGACCCGGACTTCTACAATGAGCAGTTCTTC. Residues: CATSDPDFYNEQFF.

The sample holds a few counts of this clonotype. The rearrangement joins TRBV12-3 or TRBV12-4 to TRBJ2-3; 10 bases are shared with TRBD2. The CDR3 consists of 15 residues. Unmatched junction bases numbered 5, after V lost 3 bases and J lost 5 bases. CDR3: CASSFQGLAVDTQYF. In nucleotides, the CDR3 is TGTGCCAGCAGTTTTCAAGGACTAGCGGTAGATACGCAGTATTTT.

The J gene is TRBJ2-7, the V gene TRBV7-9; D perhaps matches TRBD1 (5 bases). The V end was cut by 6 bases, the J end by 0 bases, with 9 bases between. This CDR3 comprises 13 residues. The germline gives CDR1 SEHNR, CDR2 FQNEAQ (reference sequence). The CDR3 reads CASSETASYEQYF. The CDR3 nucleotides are TGTGCCAGCAGTGAGACAGCCTCCTACGAGCAGTACTTC.

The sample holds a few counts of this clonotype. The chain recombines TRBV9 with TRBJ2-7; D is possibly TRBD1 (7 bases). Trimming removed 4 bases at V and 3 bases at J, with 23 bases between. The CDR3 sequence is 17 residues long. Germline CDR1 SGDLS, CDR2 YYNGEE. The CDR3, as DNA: TGTGCCAGCAGCTCCGGGGGTGGACAGGAGATGTACTACGAGCAGTACTTC. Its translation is CASSSGGGQEMYYEQYF. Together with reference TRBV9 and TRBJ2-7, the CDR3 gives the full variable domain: DSGVTQTPKHLITATGQRVTLRCSPRSGDLSVYWYQQSLDQGLQFLIQYYNGEERAKGNILERFSAQQFPDLHSELNLSSLELGDSALYFCASSSGGGQEMYYEQYFGPGTRLTVT.

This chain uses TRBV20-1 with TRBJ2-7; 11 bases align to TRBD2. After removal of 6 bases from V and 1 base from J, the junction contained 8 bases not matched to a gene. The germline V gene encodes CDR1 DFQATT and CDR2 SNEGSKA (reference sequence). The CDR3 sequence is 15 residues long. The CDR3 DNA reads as TGCAGTGCGAGAATAGCGGGAGGGCCATCCTACGAGCAGTACTTC. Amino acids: CSARIAGGPSYEQYF.

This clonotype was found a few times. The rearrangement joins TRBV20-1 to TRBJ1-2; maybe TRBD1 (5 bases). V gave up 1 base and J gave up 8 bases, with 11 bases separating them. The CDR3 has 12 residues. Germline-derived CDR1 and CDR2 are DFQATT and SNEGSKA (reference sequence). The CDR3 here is CSARGGKEGYTF. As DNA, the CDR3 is TGCAGTGCTAGAGGGGGGAAGGAAGGCTACACCTTC.

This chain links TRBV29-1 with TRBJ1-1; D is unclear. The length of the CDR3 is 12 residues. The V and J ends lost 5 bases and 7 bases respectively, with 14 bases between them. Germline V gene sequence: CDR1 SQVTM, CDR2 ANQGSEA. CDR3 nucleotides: TGCAGCGTTTTGGGTCAGCGAATTGAAGCTTTCTTT. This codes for CSVLGQRIEAFF.

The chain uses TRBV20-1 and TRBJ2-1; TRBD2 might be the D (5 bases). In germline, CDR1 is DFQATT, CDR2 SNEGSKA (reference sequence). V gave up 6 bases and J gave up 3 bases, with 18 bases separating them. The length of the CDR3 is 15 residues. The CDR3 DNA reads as TGCAGTGCAGCGACCTCAACACGGGGCTACAATGAGCAGTTCTTC. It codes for CSAATSTRGYNEQFF.

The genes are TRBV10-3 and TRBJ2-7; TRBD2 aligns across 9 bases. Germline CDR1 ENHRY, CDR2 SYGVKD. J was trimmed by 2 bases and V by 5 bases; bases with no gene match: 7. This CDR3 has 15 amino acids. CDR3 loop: CAISSPTSGTYEQYF. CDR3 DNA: TGTGCCATCAGTTCTCCGACTAGCGGCACCTACGAGCAGTACTTC.

The CDR3 region is CASSSSGETQYF. In nucleotides, the CDR3 is TGCGCCAGCAGCTCCTCAGGGGAGACCCAGTACTTC. The gene calls are TRBV5-1 and TRBJ2-5, with a weak D call TRBD1 (5 bases). Trimming pared 3 bases from V and 5 bases from J, leaving 8 bases between. From germline, CDR1 is SGHRS and CDR2 YFSETQ. This CDR3 is built from 12 residues.

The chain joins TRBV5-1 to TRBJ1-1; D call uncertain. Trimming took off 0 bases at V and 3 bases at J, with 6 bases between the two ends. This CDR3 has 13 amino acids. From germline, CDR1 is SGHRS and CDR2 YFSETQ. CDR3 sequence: CASSLGDYTEAFF. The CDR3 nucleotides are TGCGCCAGCAGCTTGGGTGATTACACTGAAGCTTTCTTT.

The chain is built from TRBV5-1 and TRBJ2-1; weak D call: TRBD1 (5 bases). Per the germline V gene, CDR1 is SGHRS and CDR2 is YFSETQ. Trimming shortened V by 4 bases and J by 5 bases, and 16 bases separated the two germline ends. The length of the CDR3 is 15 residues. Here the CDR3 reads CASSHVLGLNNEQFF. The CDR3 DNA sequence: TGCGCCAGCAGCCACGTTCTGGGGCTCAACAATGAGCAGTTCTTC.

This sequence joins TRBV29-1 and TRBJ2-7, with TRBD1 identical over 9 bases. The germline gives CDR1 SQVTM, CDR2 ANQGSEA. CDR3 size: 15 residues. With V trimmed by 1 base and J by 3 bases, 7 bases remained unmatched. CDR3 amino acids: CSVEGPGTGIYEQYF. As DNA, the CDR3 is TGCAGCGTTGAAGGCCCCGGGACAGGGATCTACGAGCAGTACTTC.

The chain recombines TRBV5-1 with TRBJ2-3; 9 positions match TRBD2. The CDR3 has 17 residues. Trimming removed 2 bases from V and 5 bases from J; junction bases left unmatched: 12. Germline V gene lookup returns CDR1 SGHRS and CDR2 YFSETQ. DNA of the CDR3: TGCGCCAGCAGCTTTGAGGCGGGAGGGCCAAATGGAGATACGCAGTATTTT. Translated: CASSFEAGGPNGDTQYF.

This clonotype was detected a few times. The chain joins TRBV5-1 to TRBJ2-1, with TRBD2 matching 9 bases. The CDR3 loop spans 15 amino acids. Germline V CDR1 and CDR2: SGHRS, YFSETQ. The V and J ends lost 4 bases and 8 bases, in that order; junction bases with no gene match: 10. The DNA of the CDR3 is TGCGCCAGCAGCCCGACTAGCGGTTACAATGATGAGCAGTTCTTC. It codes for CASSPTSGYNDEQFF.

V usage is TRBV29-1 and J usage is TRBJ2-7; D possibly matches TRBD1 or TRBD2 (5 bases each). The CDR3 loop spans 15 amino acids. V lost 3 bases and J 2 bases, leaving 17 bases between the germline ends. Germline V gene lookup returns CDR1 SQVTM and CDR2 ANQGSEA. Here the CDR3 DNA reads TGCAGCGTTGAGTTAAGGGACGGGCGTCCCTACGAGCAGTACTTC. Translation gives CSVELRDGRPYEQYF.

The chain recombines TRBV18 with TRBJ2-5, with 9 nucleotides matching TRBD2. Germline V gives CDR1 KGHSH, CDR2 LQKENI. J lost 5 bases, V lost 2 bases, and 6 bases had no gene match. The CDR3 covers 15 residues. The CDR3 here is CASSPSVAGVETQYF. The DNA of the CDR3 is TGTGCCAGCTCACCAAGCGTAGCGGGAGTCGAGACCCAGTACTTC.

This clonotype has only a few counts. CDR3 residues: CASREGWANTEAFF. Here the CDR3 DNA reads TGTGCCAGCAGAGAGGGGTGGGCGAACACTGAAGCTTTCTTT. The chain carries TRBV6-1 and TRBJ1-1, with D possibly matching TRBD1 (5 bases). Trimming pared 6 bases from V and 1 base from J, leaving 12 bases between. Germline V lookup: CDR1 MNHNS, CDR2 SASEGT. The CDR3 spans 14 residues.